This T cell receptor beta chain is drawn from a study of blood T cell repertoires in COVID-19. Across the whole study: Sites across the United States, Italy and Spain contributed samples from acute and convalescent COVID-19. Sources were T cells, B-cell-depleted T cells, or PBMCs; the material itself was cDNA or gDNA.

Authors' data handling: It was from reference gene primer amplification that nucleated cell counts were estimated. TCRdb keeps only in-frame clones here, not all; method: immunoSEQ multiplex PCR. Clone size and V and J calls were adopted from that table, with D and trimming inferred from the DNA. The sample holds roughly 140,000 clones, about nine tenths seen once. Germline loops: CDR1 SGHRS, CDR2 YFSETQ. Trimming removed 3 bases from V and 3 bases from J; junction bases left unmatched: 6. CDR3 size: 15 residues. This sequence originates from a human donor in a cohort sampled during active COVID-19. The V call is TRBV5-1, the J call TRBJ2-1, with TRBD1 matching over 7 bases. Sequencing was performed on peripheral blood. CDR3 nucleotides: TGCGCCAGCAGCTGGAGACAGGGAATCTACAATGAGCAGTTCTTC. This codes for CASSWRQGIYNEQFF. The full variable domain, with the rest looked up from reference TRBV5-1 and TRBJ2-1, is KAGVTQTPRYLIKTRGQQVTLSCSPISGHRSVSWYQQTPGQGLQFLFEYFSETQRNKGNFPGRFSGRQFSNSRSEMNVSTLELGDSALYLCASSWRQGIYNEQFFGPGTRLTVL.